The entry below describes one T cell receptor (beta chain). No antigen is known for it. Assay used: immunoSEQ multiplex PCR; TCRdb lists only in-frame clones, some missing. The table shows about 83,000 clones, with just over 90% occurring only once. This entry comes from a study of OX40 agonist ivuxolimab in advanced cancers. Study-wide results and limits: At 0.1 to 3.0 mg/kg, CD4+ and CD8+ blood T cells expanded clonally by week 6. On average, a greater number of expanded clones characterised CD8+ T cells relative to CD4+.

The CDR3 covers 14 residues. Germline values: CDR1 SNHLY, CDR2 FYNNEI. J gave up 4 bases and V 7 bases, and 6 bases lay outside the gene matches. This TCR was sampled from an adult with an advanced solid tumor such as melanoma, head and neck, liver or kidney cancer. Sequencing used CD4+ or CD8+ T cells sorted from blood, obtained in a trial of the OX40 agonist ivuxolimab. The chain recombines TRBV2 with TRBJ1-2, with 10 positions matching TRBD1. The CDR3 loop is CASTRQGARYGYTF. The CDR3 DNA reads as TGTGCCAGCACCCGACAGGGGGCCCGCTATGGCTACACCTTC.